A single sample gave rise to the 8 T cell receptor beta chains below, sequenced in a study of T cell changes during pregnancy in multiple sclerosis. Here immunoSEQ multiplex PCR was the method, and the copy in TCRdb shows in-frame clones only, minus some. The table lists under 95,000 clones, just over 90% of them singletons. The sequencing used peripheral blood, collected in the second trimester of pregnancy. All receptors come from a female donor in good health, enrolled as a control in a pregnancy study.

The chain has TRBV30 and TRBJ1-2; TRBD1 is a possible D gene (5 bases). V lost 2 bases and J 4 bases, leaving 8 bases between the germline ends. Germline V lookup: CDR1 GTSNPN, CDR2 SVGIG (reference sequence). The length of the CDR3 is 12 residues. CDR3 loop: CAWSRGSYGYTF. The CDR3 DNA is TGTGCCTGGAGTAGGGGATCCTATGGCTACACCTTC.

V is TRBV4-3 and J is TRBJ2-1; 10 bases agree with TRBD2. The CDR3 runs to 17 residues. With V trimmed by 1 base and J by 0 bases, 3 bases remained unmatched. The V gene's germline CDR1 is LGHNA and CDR2 YSLEER. This CDR3 reads CASSQVLAGSSYNEQFF. CDR3 bases: TGCGCCAGCAGCCAAGTACTAGCGGGGAGCTCCTACAATGAGCAGTTCTTC.

This chain connects TRBV7-9 to TRBJ1-1; weak D call: TRBD1 (5 bases). CDR1 is SEHNR, CDR2 FQNEAQ, per germline (reference sequence). The CDR3 loop spans 16 amino acids. The V gene lost 6 bases and the J gene lost 4 bases, with 21 bases spanning the gap. The CDR3 nucleotides read TGTGCCAGCAGATCAAGGTGGGGGGGAGGGATCACTGAAGCTTTCTTT. Its protein product is CASRSRWGGGITEAFF.

The rearrangement joins TRBV11-2 to TRBJ2-2; D unclear. Germline V gene sequence: CDR1 SGHAT, CDR2 FQNNGV. The CDR3 length is 14 residues. V was trimmed by 8 bases and J by 0 bases, leaving 10 bases between them. CDR3: CASVPGPNTGELFF. Here the CDR3 DNA reads TGTGCCAGCGTCCCAGGTCCGAACACCGGGGAGCTGTTTTTT.

The chain is built from TRBV6-6 and TRBJ2-7, with 12 bases that match TRBD2. The CDR3 is 15 residues long. CDR1 and CDR2 (germline): MNHNY, SVGAGI (reference sequence). V lost 6 bases, J lost 3 bases, and 6 bases stayed unmatched. The chain's CDR3 is CASRTGTSGLYEQYF. The CDR3 region has the DNA TGTGCCAGCAGGACCGGGACTAGCGGGCTCTACGAGCAGTACTTC.

The chain recombines TRBV4-3 with TRBJ2-5, with 10 bases lining up with TRBD1. The trim removed 3 bases at V and 0 bases at J, leaving 7 bases unmatched. CDR3 size: 17 residues. The germline V gene has CDR1 LGHNA and CDR2 YSLEER. CDR3 in DNA: TGCGCCAGCAGCCAGTATCCCGGGACAGGGGACCAAGAGACCCAGTACTTC. Its protein product is CASSQYPGTGDQETQYF.

This rearrangement joins TRBV27 to TRBJ1-1; TRBD1 is a possible D gene (6 bases). In germline, CDR1 is MNHEY, CDR2 SMNVEV (reference sequence). With 6 bases removed from V and 4 bases from J, the gap between germline ends came to 27 bases. The CDR3 loop spans 18 amino acids. For the CDR3, the DNA is TGTGCCAGCAGCTCGCCTGTAACAGGGCGCACGAAGCCCACTGAAGCTTTCTTT. Residues: CASSSPVTGRTKPTEAFF.

The rearrangement links TRBV2 to TRBJ2-1; perhaps TRBD1 as D (6 bases). Germline values: CDR1 SNHLY, CDR2 FYNNEI. Trimming took off 6 bases at V and 9 bases at J, with 15 bases between the two ends. CDR3 size: 13 residues. CDR3 region: CASSDRLALEQFF. The CDR3, as DNA: TGTGCCAGCAGCGACAGGCTAGCACTTGAGCAGTTCTTC.